One and the same sample provided the 20 T cell receptor beta chains below, sequenced in a study of glioma-infiltrating T cells after dendritic cell vaccination. Noted time point: after dendritic cell vaccination, including at tumor progression/relapse. Generated by immunoSEQ multiplex PCR, the TCRdb table keeps only in-frame clones and is missing some. This table holds approximately 50,000 clones, around 91% found once. The source material was blood, sampled after dendritic cell vaccination. All receptors derive from a human donor with glioblastoma.

Comment on this clone: Within the sample, other DNA sequences also encode this same CDR3. V and J are TRBV19 and TRBJ1-5; 8 positions match TRBD1. The trim removed 6 bases at V and 7 bases at J, leaving 5 bases unmatched. From germline, CDR1 is LNHDA and CDR2 SQIVND (reference sequence). This CDR3 contains 13 residues. The CDR3 spells CASSDRGGQPQHF. In nucleotides, the CDR3 is TGTGCCAGTAGCGACAGGGGCGGGCAGCCCCAGCATTTT.

This clone came up once. J is TRBJ2-3 and V is TRBV19; 8 bases are a match to TRBD1. Trimming at V came to 6 bases and at J to 1 base, leaving 0 bases not matched to a gene. Germline values: CDR1 LNHDA, CDR2 SQIVND (reference sequence). There are 13 residues in the CDR3. The CDR3 DNA follows: TGTGCCAGTAGGGACAGGGGCACAGATACGCAGTATTTT. It translates to CASRDRGTDTQYF.

The rearrangement joins TRBV7-9 to TRBJ1-1; D call uncertain. Trimming cost V 5 bases and J 4 bases, with 11 bases left between them. The CDR3 totals 13 residues. Germline lookup yields CDR1 SEHNR and CDR2 FQNEAQ (reference sequence). In DNA, the CDR3 is TGTGCCAGCAGCGGAACAGTGACCACTGAAGCTTTCTTT. Amino acid sequence: CASSGTVTTEAFF. The full variable domain, completed using reference TRBV7-9 and TRBJ1-1, is DTGVSQNPRHKITKRGQNVTFRCDPISEHNRLYWYRQTLGQGPEFLTYFQNEAQLEKSRLLSDRFSAERPKGSFSTLEIQRTEQGDSAMYLCASSGTVTTEAFFGQGTRLTVV.

The V and J genes are TRBV5-1 and TRBJ1-5, with D unclear. V lost 1 base, J lost 4 bases, and 9 bases lay in between. The CDR3 consists of 14 residues. CDR1 SGHRS and CDR2 YFSETQ come from the germline V gene. DNA for the CDR3: TGCGCCAGCAGCTTGACGGGAATTAATCAGCCCCAGCATTTT. Translating it yields CASSLTGINQPQHF.

In regard to this clone: One end of the junction does not line up with germline, which may come from a read error. The chain recombines TRBV6-6 with TRBJ2-5; 7 nucleotides align to TRBD1. The CDR3 extends over 15 amino acids. Germline CDR1 and CDR2: MNHNY and SVGAGI (reference sequence). CDR3 nucleotide sequence: TGTGCCAGCCAGAAAGGGGACAGTCAAGTAGAGATCCAGTACTTC. Amino acids: CASQKGDSQVEIQYF.

The chain recombines TRBV5-5 with TRBJ2-5, with a possible D match to TRBD1 (6 bases). Deletions cut 4 bases from V and 2 bases from J, with 12 bases between. Germline values: CDR1 SGHKS, CDR2 YYEKEE (reference sequence). The CDR3 spans 14 residues. In DNA, the CDR3 is TGTGCCAGCAGCAAACAGGGTCCTCAAGAGACCCAGTACTTC. It yields the protein CASSKQGPQETQYF.

The CDR3 region has the DNA TGTGCCATCAAAGGGGGGGGAGATCAGCCCCAGCATTTT. It codes for CAIKGGGDQPQHF. The V call is TRBV10-3, the J call TRBJ1-5, with a possible D match to TRBD1 (6 bases). The CDR3 runs to 13 residues. The V gene lost 7 bases and the J gene lost 5 bases, with 12 bases spanning the gap. The germline gives CDR1 ENHRY, CDR2 SYGVKD.

This chain links TRBV28 with TRBJ1-5; 7 bases agree with TRBD1. The CDR3 loop spans 15 amino acids. Germline V CDR1 and CDR2: MDHEN, SYDVKM. Trimming at V came to 8 bases and at J to 1 base, leaving 8 bases not matched to a gene. This CDR3 reads CASGYDRVSNQPQHF. DNA for the CDR3: TGTGCCAGCGGATATGACAGGGTGAGCAATCAGCCCCAGCATTTT.

The table lists this clone with a count of one. This rearrangement joins TRBV7-9 to TRBJ2-7; 14 bases match TRBD2. This CDR3 has 15 residues. Germline trimming cut 4 bases from V and 3 bases from J; bases unmatched to any gene: 2. Germline-derived CDR1 and CDR2 are SEHNR and FQNEAQ (reference sequence). CDR3 loop: CASSSGTSGSYEQYF. The DNA of the CDR3 is TGTGCCAGCAGCTCCGGGACTAGCGGGAGCTACGAGCAGTACTTC.

The chain joins TRBV4-3 to TRBJ1-1; a possible D gene is TRBD1 (5 bases). The CDR3 covers 16 residues. V was pared by 0 bases and J by 3 bases, with 14 bases between. Germline CDR1 and CDR2: LGHNA and YSLEER. The CDR3, as DNA: TGCGCCAGCAGCCAAGAACATTGGGGGAGGTACACTGAAGCTTTCTTT. The encoded protein is CASSQEHWGRYTEAFF.

The CDR3 region has the DNA TGTGCCAGCAGCTTGGCCTCAGGCTACGAGCAGTACTTC. This encodes CASSLASGYEQYF. The chain carries TRBV5-6 and TRBJ2-7; no reliable D call. CDR3 length: 13 residues. The V gene's germline CDR1 is SGHDT and CDR2 YYEEEE. Trimming pared 0 bases from V and 3 bases from J, leaving 7 bases between.

V gene TRBV7-2 combines with J gene TRBJ2-7; no clear D. The CDR3 spans 15 residues. Trimming took off 0 bases at V and 3 bases at J, with 12 bases between the two ends. Looked up from germline, CDR1 is SGHTA and CDR2 is FQGNSA. The chain's CDR3 is CASSLAPDRVYEQYF. The CDR3 DNA reads as TGTGCCAGCAGCTTAGCTCCTGATCGGGTCTACGAGCAGTACTTC.

The chain has TRBV10-3 and TRBJ2-1; 14 bases align to TRBD2. The CDR3 consists of 20 residues. Germline trimming cut 8 bases from V and 0 bases from J; bases unmatched to any gene: 15. Germline V lookup: CDR1 ENHRY, CDR2 SYGVKD. The CDR3 bases are TGTGCCATCGGGAAGCAGACTAGCGGGAGGGATGTTAGCTCCTACAATGAGCAGTTCTTC. This gives the protein CAIGKQTSGRDVSSYNEQFF.

This clone appeared a single time. The rearrangement uses TRBV7-9 and TRBJ1-5; 9 bases line up with TRBD1. Trimming took 3 bases from V and 5 from J; bases not matched to a gene: 2. Germline lookup yields CDR1 SEHNR and CDR2 FQNEAQ (reference sequence). This CDR3 is built from 14 residues. The CDR3 loop reads CASSLGQGYQPQHF. The CDR3 bases are TGTGCCAGCAGCTTGGGACAGGGCTATCAGCCCCAGCATTTT. Using reference TRBV7-9 and TRBJ1-5 for the parts outside the CDR3, the full variable domain is DTGVSQNPRHKITKRGQNVTFRCDPISEHNRLYWYRQTLGQGPEFLTYFQNEAQLEKSRLLSDRFSAERPKGSFSTLEIQRTEQGDSAMYLCASSLGQGYQPQHFGDGTRLSIL.

V usage is TRBV5-1 and J usage is TRBJ1-5; D is unclear. Germline values: CDR1 SGHRS, CDR2 YFSETQ. Trimming cost V 0 bases and J 3 bases, with 13 bases left between them. The CDR3 sequence is 16 residues long. CDR3 in amino acids: CASSLEPRSFNQPQHF. Written as DNA, the CDR3 is TGCGCCAGCAGCTTGGAGCCCAGGTCCTTCAATCAGCCCCAGCATTTT.

The chain is built from TRBV7-6 and TRBJ1-1; tentative D call: TRBD1 (6 bases). The V end was cut by 5 bases, the J end by 1 base, with 11 bases between. The CDR3 is 14 amino acids. CDR1 and CDR2 (germline): SGHVS, FNYEAQ. The CDR3: CASSLQGRNTEAFF. The CDR3 DNA reads TGTGCCAGCAGCCTACAGGGCCGGAACACTGAAGCTTTCTTT.

The gene calls are TRBV7-2 and TRBJ1-1, with D possibly TRBD1 on 5 matching bases. CDR1 SGHTA and CDR2 FQGNSA come from the germline V gene. Trimming took off 1 base at V and 1 base at J, with 13 bases between the two ends. The CDR3 loop spans 16 amino acids. The CDR3 DNA reads TGTGCCAGCAGCTTAGGACAGAGAGATTGGAACACTGAAGCTTTCTTT. Translation gives CASSLGQRDWNTEAFF.

The gene calls are TRBV5-6 and TRBJ2-5, with D tentatively TRBD2 (5 bases). The CDR3 runs 13 residues. Trimming took off 0 bases at V and 5 bases at J, with 8 bases between the two ends. Germline V gene data show CDR1 as SGHDT and CDR2 as YYEEEE. In DNA form, the CDR3 reads TGTGCCAGCAGCTTGGGAGGGCGGGAGACCCAGTACTTC. Translation: CASSLGGRETQYF.

The chain links TRBV5-1 to TRBJ1-1; the D gene is possibly TRBD1 (6 bases). The CDR3 consists of 15 residues. Germline V gene sequence: CDR1 SGHRS, CDR2 YFSETQ. Trimming pared 0 bases from V and 5 bases from J, leaving 14 bases between. CDR3 sequence reads: CASSLDRQVGTEAFF. DNA of the CDR3: TGCGCCAGCAGCTTGGATAGACAGGTAGGAACTGAAGCTTTCTTT.

V is TRBV28 and J is TRBJ1-1; TRBD1 matches 8 bases. V was clipped by 6 bases and J by 1 base; unmatched bases: 7. Germline-derived CDR1 and CDR2 are MDHEN and SYDVKM. The CDR3 has 15 amino acids. The CDR3 DNA sequence: TGTGCCAGCAGGACTAACAGGGGGAGGAACACTGAAGCTTTCTTT. It encodes CASRTNRGRNTEAFF.